This section outlines one T cell receptor (beta chain) sequence together with its context. The antigen is not known. Most PBMC samples had 480 ng input DNA in six replicates. This table comes from immunoSEQ multiplex PCR, and its TCRdb copy is limited to in-frame clones, with some not included. The sample includes about 81,000 clones, roughly four fifths seen only once; the top ten take around 3.1%. This CDR3 is 16 amino acids long. Germline V lookup: CDR1 SGHVS, CDR2 FQNEAQ. V lost 7 bases and J lost 4; bases outside the gene matches: 9. This sample is part of a study of neoadjuvant anti-PD-1 for oral cavity cancer. Overall study context: Patients without progression got a fourth dose around day 43.

Notes on the study in general: PBMC Gini-index clonality exceeded responders' in non-responders post-nivolumab. Only a few patients per response group were TCR-analyzed; validation needed.

The receptor's source is a person between 40 and 85 years old with oral cavity squamous cell carcinoma. The sample here was PBMCs, taken before nivolumab (anti-PD-1) treatment. The chain employs TRBV7-8 and TRBJ2-1; 11 bases align to TRBD2. CDR3 DNA sequence: TGTGCCAGCACCCTCCTCGGGACTAGCGGTTACAATGAGCAGTTCTTC. Translation: CASTLLGTSGYNEQFF. The variable domain in full, with the rest retrieved from reference TRBV7-8 and TRBJ2-1, is GAGVSQSPRYKVAKRGQDVALRCDPISGHVSLFWYQQALGQGPEFLTYFQNEAQLDKSGLPSDRFFAERPEGSVSTLKIQRTQQEDSAVYLCASTLLGTSGYNEQFFGPGTRLTVL.